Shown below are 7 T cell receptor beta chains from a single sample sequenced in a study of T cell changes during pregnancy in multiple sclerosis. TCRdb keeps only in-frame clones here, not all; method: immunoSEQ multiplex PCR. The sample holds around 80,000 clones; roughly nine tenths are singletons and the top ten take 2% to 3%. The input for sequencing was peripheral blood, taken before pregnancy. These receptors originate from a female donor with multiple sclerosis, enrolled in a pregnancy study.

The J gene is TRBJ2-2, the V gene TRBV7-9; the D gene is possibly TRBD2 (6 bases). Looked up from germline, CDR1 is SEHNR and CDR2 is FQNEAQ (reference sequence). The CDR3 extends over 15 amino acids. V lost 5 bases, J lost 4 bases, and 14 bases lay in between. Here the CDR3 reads CASSISGGSTGELFF. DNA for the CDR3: TGTGCCAGCAGCATTAGCGGAGGGAGCACCGGGGAGCTGTTTTTT.

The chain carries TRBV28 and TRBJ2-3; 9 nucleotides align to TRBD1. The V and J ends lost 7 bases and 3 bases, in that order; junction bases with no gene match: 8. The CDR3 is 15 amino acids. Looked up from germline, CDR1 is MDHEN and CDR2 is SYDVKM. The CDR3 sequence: CASTQDRGETDTQYF. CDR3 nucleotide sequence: TGTGCCAGCACTCAGGACAGGGGAGAAACAGATACGCAGTATTTT. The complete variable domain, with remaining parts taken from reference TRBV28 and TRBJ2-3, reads DVKVTQSSRYLVKRTGEKVFLECVQDMDHENMFWYRQDPGLGLRLIYFSYDVKMKEKGDIPEGYSVSREKKERFSLILESASTNQTSMYLCASTQDRGETDTQYFGPGTRLTVL.

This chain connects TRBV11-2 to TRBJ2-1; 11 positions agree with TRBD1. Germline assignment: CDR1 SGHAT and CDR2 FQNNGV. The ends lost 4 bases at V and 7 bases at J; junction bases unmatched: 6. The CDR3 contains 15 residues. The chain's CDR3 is CASSSWTGGVNEQFF. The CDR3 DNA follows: TGTGCCAGCAGCTCCTGGACAGGGGGCGTGAATGAGCAGTTCTTC.

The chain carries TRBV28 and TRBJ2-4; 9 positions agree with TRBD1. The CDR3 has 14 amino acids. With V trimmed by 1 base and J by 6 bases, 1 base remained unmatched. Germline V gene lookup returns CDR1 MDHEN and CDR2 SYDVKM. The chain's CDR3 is CASSLLTGGNIQYF. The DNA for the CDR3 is TGTGCCAGCAGTTTATTGACAGGGGGAAACATTCAGTACTTC.

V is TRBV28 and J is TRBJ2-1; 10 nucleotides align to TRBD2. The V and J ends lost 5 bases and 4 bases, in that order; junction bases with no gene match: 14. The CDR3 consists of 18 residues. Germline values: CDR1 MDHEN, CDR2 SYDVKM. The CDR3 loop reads CASSQSFPLAGLYNEQFF. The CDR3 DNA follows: TGTGCCAGCAGTCAAAGCTTCCCACTAGCGGGATTATACAATGAGCAGTTCTTC.

CDR3 sequence reads: CASSQSSGGYYEQYF. CDR3 sequence (DNA): TGTGCCAGCAGCCAGAGTAGCGGGGGATACTACGAGCAGTACTTC. The rearrangement uses TRBV9 and TRBJ2-7; 9 bases fit TRBD2. This CDR3 spans 15 amino acids. Trimming cost V 4 bases and J 3 bases; bases outside gene matches: 8. Germline V gene sequence: CDR1 SGDLS, CDR2 YYNGEE.

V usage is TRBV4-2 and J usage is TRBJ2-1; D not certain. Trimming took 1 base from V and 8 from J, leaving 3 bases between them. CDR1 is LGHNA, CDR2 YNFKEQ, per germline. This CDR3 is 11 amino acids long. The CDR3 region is CASSQGDEQFF. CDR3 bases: TGTGCCAGCAGCCAAGGAGATGAGCAGTTCTTC.